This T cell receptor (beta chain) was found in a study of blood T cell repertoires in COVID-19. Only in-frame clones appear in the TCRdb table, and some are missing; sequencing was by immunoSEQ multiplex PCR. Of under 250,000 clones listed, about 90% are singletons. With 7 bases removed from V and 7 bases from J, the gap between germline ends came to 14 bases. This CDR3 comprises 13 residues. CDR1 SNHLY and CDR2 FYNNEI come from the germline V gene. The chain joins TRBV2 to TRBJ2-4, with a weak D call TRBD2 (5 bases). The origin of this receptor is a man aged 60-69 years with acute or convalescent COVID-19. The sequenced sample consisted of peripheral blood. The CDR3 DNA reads TGTGCCAGCAACAGCCTCCCGGGGAACATTCAGTACTTC. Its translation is CASNSLPGNIQYF. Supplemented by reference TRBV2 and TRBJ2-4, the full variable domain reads EPEVTQTPSHQVTQMGQEVILRCVPISNHLYFYWYRQILGQKVEFLVSFYNNEISEKSEIFDDQFSVERPDGSNFTLKIRSTKLEDSAMYFCASNSLPGNIQYFGAGTRLSVL.